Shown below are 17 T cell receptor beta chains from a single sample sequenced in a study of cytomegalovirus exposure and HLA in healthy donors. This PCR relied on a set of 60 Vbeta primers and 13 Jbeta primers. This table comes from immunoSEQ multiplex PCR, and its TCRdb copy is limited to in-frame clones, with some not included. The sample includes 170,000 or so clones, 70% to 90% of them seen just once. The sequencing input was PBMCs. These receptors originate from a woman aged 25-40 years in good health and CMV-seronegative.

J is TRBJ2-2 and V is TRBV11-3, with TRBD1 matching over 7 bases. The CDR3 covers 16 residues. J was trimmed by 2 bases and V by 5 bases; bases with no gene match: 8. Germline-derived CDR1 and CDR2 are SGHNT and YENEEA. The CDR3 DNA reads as TGTGCCAGCAGCCGAACCAGGGACAGCAACACCGGGGAGCTGTTTTTT. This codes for CASSRTRDSNTGELFF.

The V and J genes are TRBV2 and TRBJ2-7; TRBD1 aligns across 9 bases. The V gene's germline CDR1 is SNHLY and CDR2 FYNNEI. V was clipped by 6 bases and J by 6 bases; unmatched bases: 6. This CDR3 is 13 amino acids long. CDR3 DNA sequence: TGTGCCAGCAGCGACGGGACAGGGCTCGAGCAGTACTTC. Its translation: CASSDGTGLEQYF.

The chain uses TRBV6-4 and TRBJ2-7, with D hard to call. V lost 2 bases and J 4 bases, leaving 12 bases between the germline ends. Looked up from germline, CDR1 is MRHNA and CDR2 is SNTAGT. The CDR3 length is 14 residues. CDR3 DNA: TGTGCCAGCAGTGACCCTGGAGATCCTTACGAGCAGTACTTC. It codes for CASSDPGDPYEQYF.

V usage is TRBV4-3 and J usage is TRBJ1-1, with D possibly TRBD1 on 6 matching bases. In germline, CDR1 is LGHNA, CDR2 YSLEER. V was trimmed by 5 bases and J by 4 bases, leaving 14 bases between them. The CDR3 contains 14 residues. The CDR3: CASSSRTGSTEAFF. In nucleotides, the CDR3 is TGCGCCAGCAGCTCTCGAACAGGGAGCACTGAAGCTTTCTTT.

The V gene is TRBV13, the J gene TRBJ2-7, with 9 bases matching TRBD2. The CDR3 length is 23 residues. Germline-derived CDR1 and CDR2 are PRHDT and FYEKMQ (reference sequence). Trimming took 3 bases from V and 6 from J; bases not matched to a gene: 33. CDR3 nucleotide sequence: TGTGCCAGCAGCTTTTTAGGGGTGATGGGGACCTCACCGAAAGCTAGCGGGACGAGCGAGCAGTACTTC. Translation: CASSFLGVMGTSPKASGTSEQYF.

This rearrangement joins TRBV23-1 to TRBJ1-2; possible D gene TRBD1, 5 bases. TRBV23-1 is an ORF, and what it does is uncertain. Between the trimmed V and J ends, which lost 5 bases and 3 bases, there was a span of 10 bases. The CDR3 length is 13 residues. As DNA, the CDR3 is TGCGCCAGCAGTATAGGGACTCACTATGGCTACACCTTC. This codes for CASSIGTHYGYTF.

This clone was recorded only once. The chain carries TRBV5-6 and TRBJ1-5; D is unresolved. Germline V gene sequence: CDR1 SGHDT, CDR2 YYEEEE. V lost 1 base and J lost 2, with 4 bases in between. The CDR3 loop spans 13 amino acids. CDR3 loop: CASSLTGNQPQHF. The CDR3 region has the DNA TGTGCCAGCAGCTTGACGGGCAATCAGCCCCAGCATTTT. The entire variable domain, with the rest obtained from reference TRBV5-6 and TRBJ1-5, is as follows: DAGVTQSPTHLIKTRGQQVTLRCSPKSGHDTVSWYQQALGQGPQFIFQYYEEEERQRGNFPDRFSGHQFPNYSSELNVNALLLGDSALYLCASSLTGNQPQHFGDGTRLSIL.

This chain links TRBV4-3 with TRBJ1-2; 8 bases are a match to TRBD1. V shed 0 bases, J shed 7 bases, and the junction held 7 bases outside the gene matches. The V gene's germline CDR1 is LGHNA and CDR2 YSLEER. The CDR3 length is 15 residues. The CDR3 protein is CASSQDYDRGIGYTF. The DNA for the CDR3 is TGCGCCAGCAGCCAAGATTACGACAGGGGAATTGGCTACACCTTC.

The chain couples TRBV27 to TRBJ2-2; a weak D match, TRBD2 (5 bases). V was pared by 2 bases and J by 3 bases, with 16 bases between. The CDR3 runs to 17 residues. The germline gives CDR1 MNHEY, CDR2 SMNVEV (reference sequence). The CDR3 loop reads CASSLTGIPTHTGELFF. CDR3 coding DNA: TGTGCCAGCAGTTTAACCGGGATCCCTACACACACCGGGGAGCTGTTTTTT.

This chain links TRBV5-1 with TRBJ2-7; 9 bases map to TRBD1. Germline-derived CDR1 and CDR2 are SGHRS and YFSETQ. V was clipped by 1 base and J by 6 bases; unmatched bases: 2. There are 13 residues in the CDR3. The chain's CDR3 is CASSLTGGLEQYF. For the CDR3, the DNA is TGCGCCAGCAGCTTGACAGGGGGCCTCGAGCAGTACTTC.

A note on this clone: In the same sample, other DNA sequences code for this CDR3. CDR3 in amino acids: CASSVEQGYSGNTIYF. The CDR3 DNA is TGTGCCAGCAGCGTAGAGCAGGGGTACTCTGGAAACACCATATATTTT. The rearrangement links TRBV9 to TRBJ1-3; D is possibly TRBD1 (6 bases). The V end was cut by 0 bases, the J end by 0 bases, with 10 bases between. Per germline, CDR1 SGDLS and CDR2 YYNGEE. CDR3 length equals 16 residues.

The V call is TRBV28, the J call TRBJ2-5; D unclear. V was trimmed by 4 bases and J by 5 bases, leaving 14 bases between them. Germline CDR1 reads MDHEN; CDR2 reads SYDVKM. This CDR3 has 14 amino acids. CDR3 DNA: TGTGCCAGCAGTTCCGTCAACGAACGGGAGACCCAGTACTTC. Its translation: CASSSVNERETQYF.

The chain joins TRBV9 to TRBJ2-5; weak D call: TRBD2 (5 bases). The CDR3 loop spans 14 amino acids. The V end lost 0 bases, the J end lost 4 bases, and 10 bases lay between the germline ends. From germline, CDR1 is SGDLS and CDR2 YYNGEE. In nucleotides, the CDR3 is TGTGCCAGCAGCGTAGAAATAGGACTAGAGACCCAGTACTTC. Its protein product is CASSVEIGLETQYF.

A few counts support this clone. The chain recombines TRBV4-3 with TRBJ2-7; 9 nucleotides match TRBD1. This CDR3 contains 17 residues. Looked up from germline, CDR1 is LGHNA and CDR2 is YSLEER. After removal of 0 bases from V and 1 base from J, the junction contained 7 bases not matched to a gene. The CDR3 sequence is CASSQDVGTGSSYEQYF. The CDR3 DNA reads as TGCGCCAGCAGCCAAGATGTCGGGACAGGGTCATCCTACGAGCAGTACTTC.

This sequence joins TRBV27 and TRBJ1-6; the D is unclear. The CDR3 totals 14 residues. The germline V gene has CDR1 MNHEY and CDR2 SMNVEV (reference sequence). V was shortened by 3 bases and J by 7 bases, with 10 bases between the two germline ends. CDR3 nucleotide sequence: TGTGCCAGCAGTTTGTGGCCGCTGAATTCACCCCTCCACTTT. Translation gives CASSLWPLNSPLHF.

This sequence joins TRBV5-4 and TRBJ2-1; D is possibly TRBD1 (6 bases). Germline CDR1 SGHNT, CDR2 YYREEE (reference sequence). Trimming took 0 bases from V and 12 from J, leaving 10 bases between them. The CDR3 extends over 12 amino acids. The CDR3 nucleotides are TGTGCCAGCAGCTTGGGTGGACAGTTGCAGTTCTTC. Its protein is CASSLGGQLQFF.

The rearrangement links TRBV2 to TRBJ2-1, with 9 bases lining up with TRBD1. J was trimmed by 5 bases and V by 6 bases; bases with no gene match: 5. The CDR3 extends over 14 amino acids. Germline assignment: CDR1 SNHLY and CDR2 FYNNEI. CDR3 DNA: TGTGCCAGCAGCTCACAGGGGGCCGACAATGAGCAGTTCTTC. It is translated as CASSSQGADNEQFF. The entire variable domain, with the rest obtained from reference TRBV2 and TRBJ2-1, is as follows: EPEVTQTPSHQVTQMGQEVILRCVPISNHLYFYWYRQILGQKVEFLVSFYNNEISEKSEIFDDQFSVERPDGSNFTLKIRSTKLEDSAMYFCASSSQGADNEQFFGPGTRLTVL.